This T cell receptor (beta chain) comes out of a study of cytomegalovirus exposure and HLA in healthy donors. Whole-study results and caveats: CMV antigen specificity of a few CMV-associated chains was confirmed in vitro. While the bulk of TCR sequences proved rare, some public TCRs turned up in many donors. The authors listed roughly 150 TCR beta chains as cytomegalovirus-associated.

Comment on this clone: As yet, its antigen is unknown.

The method was immunoSEQ multiplex PCR; TCRdb's version includes in-frame clones alone and lacks a portion of them. This table holds about 160,000 clones, roughly 89% found once. The germline CDR1 and CDR2 sequences are SGHDT and YYEEEE. V lost 2 bases and J 2 bases, leaving 8 bases between the germline ends. The CDR3 has 14 residues. The gene calls are TRBV5-6 and TRBJ1-5; possibly TRBD1 for D (6 bases). Material: PBMCs. The source of this sequence is a woman between 18 and 29 years old in good health and CMV-seropositive. CDR3: CASSFAGGNQPQHF. The CDR3 DNA follows: TGTGCCAGCAGCTTTGCAGGGGGCAATCAGCCCCAGCATTTT.